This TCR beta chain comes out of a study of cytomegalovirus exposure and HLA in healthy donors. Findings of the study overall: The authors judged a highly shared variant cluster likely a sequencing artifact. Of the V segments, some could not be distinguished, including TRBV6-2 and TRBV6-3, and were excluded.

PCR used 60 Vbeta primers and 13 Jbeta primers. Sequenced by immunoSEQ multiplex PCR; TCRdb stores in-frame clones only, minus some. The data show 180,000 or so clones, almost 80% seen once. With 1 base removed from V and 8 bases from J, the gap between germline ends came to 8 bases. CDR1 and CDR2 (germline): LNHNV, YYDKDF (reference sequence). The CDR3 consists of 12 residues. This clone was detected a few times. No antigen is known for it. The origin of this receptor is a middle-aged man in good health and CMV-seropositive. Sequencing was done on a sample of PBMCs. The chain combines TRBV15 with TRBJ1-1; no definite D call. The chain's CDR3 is CATSRATHEAFF. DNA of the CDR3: TGTGCCACCAGCAGAGCCACACACGAAGCTTTCTTT. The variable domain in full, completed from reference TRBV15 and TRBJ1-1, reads DAMVIQNPRYQVTQFGKPVTLSCSQTLNHNVMYWYQQKSSQAPKLLFHYYDKDFNNEADTPDNFQSRRPNTSFCFLDIRSPGLGDTAMYLCATSRATHEAFFGQGTRLTVV.